The 23 T cell receptor beta chains given below trace back to one sample, sequenced in a study of shared clonotypes between healthy human individuals. Libraries were prepared by immunoSEQ multiplex PCR; TCRdb keeps only in-frame clonotypes and omits some of them. Of 2,500,000 or so clones detected, under 95% appear once; the ten largest clones hold roughly 0.36%. The sequenced material came from naive CD4+ T cells from PBMCs. This sample's subset: CD45RA+ positively selected. The receptors were gathered from a man aged 18 to 30 in good health. Some clones in this sample may be carry-over from other donors' samples.

The CDR3 nucleotides are TGTGCCAGTGCCCTAGCGGGAGCGGCCTACGAGCAGTACTTC. Amino acids: CASALAGAAYEQYF. This chain uses TRBV19 with TRBJ2-7; TRBD2 aligns across 10 bases. V was pared by 8 bases and J by 2 bases, with 6 bases of the junction left unmatched. This CDR3 has 14 amino acids. CDR1 and CDR2 from the germline V gene are LNHDA and SQIVND (reference sequence).

This clone has a handful of counts. Additional DNA sequences in this sample encode the identical CDR3. The chain joins TRBV5-4 to TRBJ2-2; 8 positions agree with TRBD2. The CDR3 runs to 16 residues. CDR1 SGHNT and CDR2 YYREEE come from the germline V gene (reference sequence). V dropped 0 bases and J dropped 1; count of bases not matched to a gene: 2. The CDR3 nucleotides are TGTGCCAGCAGCTTGGGGCTAGCGGGGAACACCGGGGAGCTGTTTTTT. Translating gives CASSLGLAGNTGELFF.

The chain joins TRBV27 to TRBJ2-3; no firm D call. Germline V gene data show CDR1 as MNHEY and CDR2 as SMNVEV (reference sequence). This CDR3 spans 13 amino acids. Trimming removed 1 base at V and 4 bases at J, with 6 bases between. In DNA, the CDR3 is TGTGCCAGCAGTTTATTGATTTCAGATACGCAGTATTTT. It specifies CASSLLISDTQYF.

The V and J genes are TRBV6-1 and TRBJ1-5, with 7 bases aligning to TRBD1. The CDR3 is 15 residues long. CDR1 and CDR2 from the germline V gene are MNHNS and SASEGT. V was clipped by 6 bases and J by 3 bases; unmatched bases: 8. The CDR3 region is CASSSRGQPNQPQHF. The CDR3 DNA reads as TGTGCCAGCAGCTCGAGGGGGCAGCCCAATCAGCCCCAGCATTTT.

This clone was recorded once. V and J are TRBV28 and TRBJ1-1; D unclear. The V end lost 3 bases, the J end lost 2 bases, and 10 bases lay between the germline ends. The CDR3 contains 14 residues. CDR1 and CDR2 (germline): MDHEN, SYDVKM. CDR3 nucleotides: TGTGCCAGCAGTTTGGTAGTCAGTAACACTGAAGCTTTCTTT. Encoded protein: CASSLVVSNTEAFF.

The chain joins TRBV9 to TRBJ2-1, with a possible D match to TRBD2 (6 bases). Trimming removed 0 bases from V and 11 bases from J, with 18 bases in between. Germline CDR1 is SGDLS and CDR2 is YYNGEE. The CDR3 consists of 15 residues. The CDR3 nucleotides are TGTGCCAGCAGCGTAGGTGGGGAGGCGGCAATGAAGCAGTTCTTC. Translated, it gives CASSVGGEAAMKQFF.

This sequence joins TRBV27 and TRBJ2-7, with 7 bases fitting TRBD2. Germline assignment: CDR1 MNHEY and CDR2 SMNVEV (reference sequence). Trimming took 8 bases from V and 3 from J; bases not matched to a gene: 16. The CDR3 contains 16 residues. DNA for the CDR3: TGTGCCAGCCGTGAACCGGGACTACTGTCTTTCTACGAGCAGTACTTC. Its protein product is CASREPGLLSFYEQYF.

The chain recombines TRBV9 with TRBJ1-1; D ambiguous. The CDR3 consists of 14 residues. Germline V gene lookup returns CDR1 SGDLS and CDR2 YYNGEE. V dropped 0 bases and J dropped 6 bases, with 12 bases sitting between them. As DNA, the CDR3 is TGTGCCAGCAGCGTAGGCGTGGCCCCCGCTGAAGCTTTCTTT. Protein sequence: CASSVGVAPAEAFF.

This chain uses TRBV25-1 with TRBJ2-7, with TRBD2 identical over 12 bases. The CDR3 runs 15 residues. With V trimmed by 4 bases and J by 4 bases, 5 bases remained unmatched. CDR1 is MGHDK, CDR2 SYGVNS, per germline. The CDR3 protein is CASSAGLAGTYEQYF. In DNA, the CDR3 is TGTGCCAGCAGTGCTGGACTAGCGGGAACGTACGAGCAGTACTTC.

CDR3 amino acids: CAISEDRSTEAFF. CDR3 DNA sequence: TGTGCCATCAGTGAGGACCGGAGCACTGAAGCTTTCTTT. This sequence joins TRBV10-3 and TRBJ1-1, with no clear D. The CDR3 has 13 residues. CDR1 and CDR2 (germline): ENHRY, SYGVKD. The V end lost 2 bases, the J end lost 4 bases, and 8 bases lay between the germline ends.

The V gene is TRBV5-6, the J gene TRBJ1-1, with no clear D. The V end was cut by 4 bases, the J end by 2 bases, with 12 bases between. Germline assignment: CDR1 SGHDT and CDR2 YYEEEE. The CDR3 is 14 amino acids. The CDR3 nucleotides read TGTGCCAGCAGCCCCACCTTTGACAACACTGAAGCTTTCTTT. Protein product: CASSPTFDNTEAFF. Full variable domain (missing parts from reference TRBV5-6 and TRBJ1-1): DAGVTQSPTHLIKTRGQQVTLRCSPKSGHDTVSWYQQALGQGPQFIFQYYEEEERQRGNFPDRFSGHQFPNYSSELNVNALLLGDSALYLCASSPTFDNTEAFFGQGTRLTVV.

The rearrangement uses TRBV28 and TRBJ1-2; D ambiguous. Germline lookup yields CDR1 MDHEN and CDR2 SYDVKM. V lost 6 bases to trimming and J lost 7 bases, with 15 bases between them. The CDR3 contains 13 residues. CDR3 in DNA: TGTGCCAGCAGCCAACCGGGAGCCGTTGGCTACACCTTC. This codes for CASSQPGAVGYTF.

The chain employs TRBV27 and TRBJ1-5; 8 bases map to TRBD1. Trimming removed 6 bases from V and 5 bases from J; junction bases left unmatched: 12. Germline V gene sequence: CDR1 MNHEY, CDR2 SMNVEV (reference sequence). The CDR3 totals 16 residues. The CDR3 loop reads CASSPPQGVPDQPQHF. CDR3 nucleotides: TGTGCCAGCAGCCCCCCACAGGGGGTACCTGATCAGCCCCAGCATTTT.

Only one count was recorded for this clone. This chain's CDR3 is CASRRQRSSGNTIYF. CDR3 DNA sequence: TGTGCCAGCAGAAGACAGAGATCCTCTGGAAACACCATATATTTT. This chain links TRBV6-5 with TRBJ1-3; D might be TRBD1 (5 bases). This CDR3 has 15 amino acids. Trimming cost V 6 bases and J 0 bases, with 12 bases left between them. In germline, CDR1 is MNHEY, CDR2 SVGAGI.

The V gene is TRBV28, the J gene TRBJ1-2; D unresolved. The V and J ends lost 4 bases and 6 bases respectively, with 21 bases between them. Germline assignment: CDR1 MDHEN and CDR2 SYDVKM. The CDR3 is 16 amino acids. This CDR3 reads CASSSPADGRSHGYTF. The CDR3, as DNA: TGTGCCAGCAGTTCGCCCGCGGACGGGCGATCTCATGGCTACACCTTC.

The chain is built from TRBV5-1 and TRBJ2-5; D call uncertain. The V end was cut by 2 bases, the J end by 5 bases, with 7 bases between. Germline V gives CDR1 SGHRS, CDR2 YFSETQ. The CDR3 is 12 residues long. For the CDR3, the DNA is TGCGCCAGCAGCTTCTGGGGTGAGACCCAGTACTTC. Translation gives CASSFWGETQYF.

CDR3 coding DNA: TGTGCCAGCAGCGCGGGGACAGCCCCTTGGCCCGGGGAGCTGTTTTTT. Amino acid sequence: CASSAGTAPWPGELFF. The chain joins TRBV9 to TRBJ2-2, with 7 bases that match TRBD1. Germline V gives CDR1 SGDLS, CDR2 YYNGEE. This CDR3 is 16 amino acids long. The ends lost 3 bases at V and 6 bases at J; junction bases unmatched: 11.

In DNA, the CDR3 is TGTGCCAGCAGCGTAGGGGAGCTCAATGAGCAGTTCTTC. Amino acids: CASSVGELNEQFF. This rearrangement joins TRBV9 to TRBJ2-1; tentative D call: TRBD2 (5 bases). The CDR3 totals 13 residues. Germline lookup yields CDR1 SGDLS and CDR2 YYNGEE. Trimming removed 0 bases from V and 6 bases from J, with 7 bases in between.

A single count supports this clone. The chain recombines TRBV19 with TRBJ1-5; 9 positions agree with TRBD1. CDR3 length: 16 residues. Germline V gene data show CDR1 as LNHDA and CDR2 as SQIVND (reference sequence). J was trimmed by 7 bases and V by 4 bases; bases with no gene match: 11. The CDR3 sequence is CASSTHRDRDGQPQHF. CDR3 in DNA: TGTGCCAGTAGTACCCACCGGGACAGGGACGGGCAGCCCCAGCATTTT.

The chain joins TRBV28 to TRBJ2-1; D unclear. This CDR3 region has 13 residues. Between the trimmed V and J ends, which lost 5 bases and 12 bases, there was a span of 17 bases. The V gene's germline CDR1 is MDHEN and CDR2 SYDVKM. CDR3: CASSPQWSSRQFF. CDR3 nucleotides: TGTGCCAGCAGTCCCCAATGGAGTAGCCGGCAGTTCTTC.

The V and J genes are TRBV5-1 and TRBJ2-3; D unclear. Trimming pared 0 bases from V and 0 bases from J, leaving 11 bases between. Per germline, CDR1 SGHRS and CDR2 YFSETQ. The CDR3 is made up of 16 amino acids. The DNA for the CDR3 is TGCGCCAGCAGCTTGGCGACGGGTCCTAGCACAGATACGCAGTATTTT. This gives the protein CASSLATGPSTDTQYF.

This chain joins TRBV5-4 and TRBJ1-2, with D possibly being TRBD1 (6 bases). Germline assignment: CDR1 SGHNT and CDR2 YYREEE (reference sequence). The CDR3 contains 14 residues. V lost 3 bases, J lost 6 bases, and 15 bases lay in between. The CDR3 protein is CASSSDRLGNGYTF. In DNA form, the CDR3 reads TGTGCCAGCAGCTCTGACAGGTTAGGAAATGGCTACACCTTC.

The CDR3 reads CASSFVQGSGNTIYF. CDR3 DNA sequence: TGTGCCAGCAGTTTCGTACAGGGCTCTGGAAACACCATATATTTT. The gene calls are TRBV6-1 and TRBJ1-3; TRBD1 is a possible D gene (6 bases). In germline, CDR1 is MNHNS, CDR2 SASEGT. V was trimmed by 5 bases and J by 0 bases, leaving 11 bases between them. CDR3 length: 15 amino acids.